These T cell receptor beta chains were read from a single sample in a study of beta chain features in type 1 diabetes. Assay: immunoSEQ multiplex PCR; the TCRdb copy retains only in-frame clones and omits some. The table shows around 310,000 clones, with 13% occurring only once. The sequencing sample was made of naive CD4+ T cells from blood. The receptors were sampled from a woman aged 18-29 years with type 1 diabetes. The conserved cysteine and the conserved F or W are not part of the CDR3 here.

>TRBV6-6|TRBJ2-5
ASRSGLAGQETQY
>TRBV7-9|TRBJ2-2
ASSPPGLAGGGGGELF
>TRBV9|TRBJ1-1
ASSAAGHTEAF
>TRBV27|TRBJ2-4
ASSSQSAGAKNIQY
>TRBV7-2|TRBJ1-5
ASSLDRVDQPQH
>TRBV28|TRBJ1-5
ASRPGQAHQPQH
>TRBV5-1|TRBJ2-2
ASSLAPGVTGELF
>TRBV13|TRBJ2-4
ARALAKNIQY
>TRBV7-9|TRBJ2-1
ASSPRKEEQF
>TRBV6-5|TRBJ1-5
ASRQGGNQPQH
>TRBV10-3|TRBJ1-1
AISDASVGTSTEAF
>TRBV15|TRBJ2-1
ATSSISRRREDNEQF
>TRBV5-4|TRBJ1-1
ASRYGQNTEAF
>TRBV27|TRBJ2-5
ASSSGWTQY
>TRBV5-1|TRBJ2-1
ASSPGQGGYNEQF
>TRBV16|TRBJ2-7
ASSQYQRESGRAKY
>TRBV7-3|TRBJ2-7
ASSLTGDSAYEQY
>TRBV14|TRBJ2-3
ASSQGSGDTQY
>TRBV11-2|TRBJ2-7
ASSLAGGTWYEQY
>TRBV25-1|TRBJ1-1
ASSEWVPGAGGTEAF
>TRBV7-9|TRBJ2-7
ASSAVPTPYEQY
>TRBV7-9|TRBJ2-2
ASSLATATGELF
>TRBV9|TRBJ2-5
ASSVGPGGKQETQY
>TRBV27|TRBJ1-1
ANQLTGRPEAF
>TRBV7-9|TRBJ2-7
ASTRAGPSYEQY
>TRBV7-3|TRBJ2-1
ASSAGLASNEQF
>TRBV9|TRBJ2-7
ASSPQGASYYEQY
>TRBV7-2|TRBJ1-2
ASSLRAGGSPTGYGYT
>TRBV14|TRBJ2-3
ASSQAIETGTQY
>TRBV2|TRBJ1-5
ASSVEVGQPQH
>TRBV28|TRBJ1-5
ASSLLPGPTGQPQH
>TRBV4-2|TRBJ2-5
ASSQAPTAGGETQY
>TRBV6-1|TRBJ2-7
ASSGQIAYEQY
>TRBV4-3|TRBJ2-5
ASSQGVSAETQY
>TRBV5-1|TRBJ2-1
ASHASGSSYNEQF
>TRBV29-1|TRBJ2-3
SHITGTDTQY
>TRBV6-6|TRBJ2-2
ASSYWSGHTGELF
>TRBV30|TRBJ1-5
AWRSGGRQPQH
>TRBV11-2|TRBJ2-3
ASHRDFSDTQY
>TRBV7-9|TRBJ2-7
ASSFGAGPYEQY
>TRBV28|TRBJ2-1
ASSSGGHSEGNEQF
>TRBV6-5|TRBJ2-1
ARSGLAGRGEQF
>TRBV29-1|TRBJ2-1
SVRTSGSFYEQF
>TRBV7-2|TRBJ1-5
ASRPTGGIKQPQH
>TRBV19|TRBJ2-4
ASSFRTGGQY
>TRBV18|TRBJ2-3
ASSPGLATTDTQY
>TRBV7-6|TRBJ1-5
ASSLQGGNQPQH
>TRBV7-2|TRBJ2-1
ASSLSYNEQF
>TRBV7-9|TRBJ2-3
ASSSGQTEADTQY
>TRBV6-1|TRBJ2-7
ASTSGQGGYEQY